This T cell receptor (beta chain) originates from a study of CD8 T cells in Susac syndrome (dated 2019 in TCRdb). Looking at the study overall: Among the Susac syndrome patients who were sequenced, clinically active disease was present in about six and clinical remission was observed in fewer than 10. At blood withdrawal, Susac syndrome patients were either therapy-naive, taking corticosteroids (in some cases with IVIg as well), or taking IVIg alone. Repertoire sequencing was used to test whether CD8+ T cell activation and differentiation in Susac syndrome was antigen driven. CD8+ T cell repertoire clonality was compared between some 12 healthy donors, approximately 14 Susac syndrome patients and some 15 multiple sclerosis patients. General conclusions and limits of the study: The study acknowledged that relatively few individuals were included in the TCR sequencing and HLA analysis. Susac syndrome CD8+ repertoires showed clonal expansion, highest in CD8+ TEMRA cells and greater in clinically active than remitting patients. In the total CD8+ and CD8+ TEMRA repertoires, roughly 15 and five Susac-specific public clones, respectively, were identified.

RNA was extracted using the RNeasy kit, and roughly 0.5 to 1 microgram was reverse transcribed with random hexamers. TCR beta CDR3 regions were amplified with the immunoSEQ multiplex PCR assay covering 54 Vbeta and 13 Jbeta segments. PCR amplification bias was corrected using a synthetic template baseline for primer optimization and computational correction. As for the original processing: Reads were assigned to V, D and J genes according to IMGT and analyzed in immunoSEQ Analyzer, with only productive sequences retained. Clonality was computed as one minus Shannon entropy normalized by log2 of the number of productive unique sequences. For each patient and control, public and private clones were evaluated among the 100 most prevalent clones. Susac-specific clones were defined as absent from healthy and MS cohorts, around 980 published viral clones and other ImmuneACCESS disease sequences. TCRdb reran the public reads through fastp at Q25 and MiXCR, keeping productive beta chains. For every CDR3 protein sequence, its rows merge into one entry that carries the most common genes and DNA. TCRdb, rather than the study authors, made the V and J calls. The sample table contains tens of thousands of distinct CDR3 sequences; only one count was recorded for roughly 96% of them. Jointly, the top ten make up 0.55% to 0.8% of the sample.

Including the terminal cysteine and phenylalanine, the CDR3 comprises 15 residues. Solely the CDR3 DNA is kept, with 45 bases framed from the first base. V sheds 2 bases and J sheds 4 bases, leaving 12 bases between their ends. CDR1 MNHEY and CDR2 SVGAGI were looked up in the germline V gene. High-throughput TCR beta sequencing profiled peripheral blood CD8+ and CD4+ T cells from healthy donors, Susac syndrome patients and multiple sclerosis patients. The Susac syndrome patients fulfilled recently defined diagnostic criteria for definite or probable disease. CD8+ TEMRA cells were enriched by FACS, while bulk CD8+ and CD4+ T cells were purified by magnetic negative isolation. Blood was drawn into EDTA tubes, processed within 24 hours, and PBMCs were isolated by density gradient centrifugation. PBMCs intended for TCR sequencing were cryopreserved in liquid nitrogen and thawed later in a water bath at 37 degrees C. The sorted or isolated CD4+, CD8+ and CD8+ TEMRA cells reached a purity of at least 90%.

Notes on this clonotype: Its cognate antigen has yet to be identified. Nothing much larger sits one base from this clone, and base qualities are not available.

The TCR comes from a human donor with Susac syndrome. Sequencing used CD8+ T cells from PBMCs. The sequence joins TRBV6-5 to TRBJ1-3, with the D gene uncertain. The CDR3: CASSYGPGSGNTIYF. The DNA sequence follows: TGTGCCAGCAGTTACGGGCCGGGTTCCGGAAACACCATATATTTT.